This TCR beta chain is from a study of cytomegalovirus exposure and HLA in healthy donors. Study results and limitations: CMV antigen specificity was confirmed in vitro for a few CMV-associated chains.

Losses at the gene ends were 3 bases for V and 4 bases for J; bases not matched to a gene: 17. Germline values: CDR1 SEHNR, CDR2 FQNEAQ (reference sequence). The CDR3 sequence is 18 residues long. Both 60 Vbeta primers and 13 Jbeta primers went into the PCR. Clones were sequenced by immunoSEQ multiplex PCR, and TCRdb holds only the in-frame ones, with some missing. The sample carries roughly 130,000 clones, around four fifths recorded once. On this clone itself: The antigen remains unidentified.

The TCR comes from a human donor in good health. This rearrangement joins TRBV7-9 to TRBJ1-2; TRBD1 aligns across 7 bases. Sequencing input: PBMCs. CDR3 sequence reads: CASSLLYRDREKLYGYTF. CDR3 sequence (DNA): TGTGCCAGCAGCTTGCTCTACCGGGACAGAGAAAAACTCTATGGCTACACCTTC.